The T cell receptor beta chain under discussion was sequenced for a study of T-cell reconstitution after alpha-beta-depleted transplantation in children (dated by TCRdb to the mid-2010s). Regarding the research as a whole: T-cell immune reconstitution after TCRalphabeta/CD19-depleted allogeneic hematopoietic cell transplantation in children was quantitatively tracked in the study by means of TCR repertoire profiling.

On this clonotype itself: This receptor's antigen is unknown. It has no much larger one-base neighbor in the sample; base qualities were not kept.

Relative to germline, V is 2 bases shorter and J is 0 bases shorter, with 4 bases between their ends. Reading the germline V gene gives CDR1 KGHSH and CDR2 LQKENI. Including cysteine and phenylalanine, the CDR3 has 14 amino acids. Only the CDR3 portion is preserved as DNA: 42 bases, with reading frame beginning at the first base. This sample's treatment or condition label indicates: allogeneic hematopoietic cell transplantation with graft depleted of TCRalphabeta T cells and CD19 B cells. Transplant recipients were children who received TCRalphabeta/CD19-depleted allogeneic hematopoietic cell grafts. Libraries came from PCR. The sample was run on an Illumina HiSeq 2500. TCR library preparation used molecular barcoding, with unique molecular identifiers applied to normalize quantification of the TCRbeta repertoire. TCRdb reworked the public reads: Q25 trimming with fastp, MiXCR clone assembly, productive beta chains retained. Each CDR3 protein appears once, grouped with its most common genes and DNA. The sample table contains more than 200,000 distinct CDR3 sequences; only one count was recorded for around 25% of them. Together, the top ten hold 2.6% of the sample.

Overall results and qualifications from the work: In some patients, the high TCRbeta diversity seen at day 60 was put down to recipient T cells and intrathymic progenitors that had survived conditioning. The apparently early alphabetaT-cell count recovery about two months after transplant was reportedly dependent on only several hundred rapidly expanded clones derived from non-depleted graft cells. The frequencies of hyperexpanded clones fell over the following months, and after one year, T-cell counts and TCRbeta diversity were mostly attributed to newly produced T cells.

The sample in question was PBMCs, obtained before TCRalphabeta/CD19-depleted stem cell transplant. The rearranged segments are TRBV18 and TRBJ2-2, with no confidently assigned D gene. The TCR sequence derives from a girl aged 2 to 9 with Fanconi anemia, due to receive a stem cell transplant. The CDR3 amino acid sequence is: CASSPVTNTGELFF. The DNA reads as follows: TGTGCCAGCTCACCAGTGACGAACACCGGGGAGCTGTTTTTT.